This TCR beta chain was identified in a study of T cells in Graves' hyperthyroidism and ophthalmopathy. Broader study findings: In the analysis, a 13 V-J model separated ophthalmopathy from stable hyperthyroidism.

Germline CDR1 is SGHRS and CDR2 is YFSETQ. The CDR3 length is 15 residues. It was uncontrolled infection, other autoimmune disease, pregnancy or lactation that excluded patients. Comment on this clonotype: What it recognizes is unknown. At one of its ends the junction is not consistent with the germline gene, which may arise from a read error.

The TCR beta CDR3 regions underwent amplification using RNA transcripts as the source. A first-round RT-PCR of the TCR CDR3 used the HTBI primer set. TCRdb ran MiXCR on the multiplex PCR reads and lists one entry per CDR3 protein. The sample lists about 610,000 distinct CDR3 sequences; under 60% were seen once. This clonotype was sampled from a woman between 18 and 30 years old with Graves' hyperthyroidism. Sequences were obtained from peripheral blood or thyroid tissue (not recorded which). The chain has TRBV5-1 and TRBJ2-2; maybe TRBD1 (6 bases). CDR3 coding DNA: TGCGCCAGCAGCCTACAGGGTTTGAACACCGGGGAGCTGCTTTTT. It specifies CASSLQGLNTGELLF.